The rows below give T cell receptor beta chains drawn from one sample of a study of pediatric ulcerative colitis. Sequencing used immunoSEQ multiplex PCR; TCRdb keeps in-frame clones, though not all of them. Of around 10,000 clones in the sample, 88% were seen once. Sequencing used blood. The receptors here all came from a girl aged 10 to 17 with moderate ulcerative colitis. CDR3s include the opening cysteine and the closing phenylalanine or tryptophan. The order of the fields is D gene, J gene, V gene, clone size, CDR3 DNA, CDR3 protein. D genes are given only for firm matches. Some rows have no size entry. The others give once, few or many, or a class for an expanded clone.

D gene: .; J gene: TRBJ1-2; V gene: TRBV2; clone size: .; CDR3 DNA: TGTGCCAGCAGCCCCTCAGACGGAAATAACTATGGCTACACCTTC; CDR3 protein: CASSPSDGNNYGYTF
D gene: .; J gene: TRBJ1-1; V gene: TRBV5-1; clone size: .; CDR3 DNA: TGCGCCAGCAGCTTGGTAGGGGACACTGAAGCTTTCTTT; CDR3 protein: CASSLVGDTEAFF
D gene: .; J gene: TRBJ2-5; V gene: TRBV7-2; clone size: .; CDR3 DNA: TGTGCCAGCAGCTTAGGGGGGACCCAGTACTTC; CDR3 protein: CASSLGGTQYF
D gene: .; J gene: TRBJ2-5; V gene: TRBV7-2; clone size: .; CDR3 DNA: TGTGCCAGCAGCCCGGGACCTCGGGAGACCCAGTACTTC; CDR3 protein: CASSPGPRETQYF
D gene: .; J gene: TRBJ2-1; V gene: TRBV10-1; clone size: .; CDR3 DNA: TGCGCCAGCAGCGTTAGTCGTGGTCTGGGCCCACAGGAGCAGTTCTTC; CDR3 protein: CASSVSRGLGPQEQFF
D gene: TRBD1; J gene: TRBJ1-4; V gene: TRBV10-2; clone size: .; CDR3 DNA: TGCGCCAGCAGTCCCGGACAGGTTAATGAAAAACTGTTTTTT; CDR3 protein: CASSPGQVNEKLFF
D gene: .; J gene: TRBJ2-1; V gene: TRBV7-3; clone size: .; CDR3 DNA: TGTGCCAGCAGACACAACCATGGGGACTCTCCAGCGAATGAGCAGTTCTTC; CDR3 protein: CASRHNHGDSPANEQFF
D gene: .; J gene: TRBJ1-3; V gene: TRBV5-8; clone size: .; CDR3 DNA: TGTGCCAGCAGCACCCCGGGCCAGGCCCCGGCTGGAAACACCATATATTTT; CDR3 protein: CASSTPGQAPAGNTIYF
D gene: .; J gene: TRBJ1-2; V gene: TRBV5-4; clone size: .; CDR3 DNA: TGTGCCAGCAGCTTGGAAGGGGGTCTCTATGGCTACACCTTC; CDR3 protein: CASSLEGGLYGYTF
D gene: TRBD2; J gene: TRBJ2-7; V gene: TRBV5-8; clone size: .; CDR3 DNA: TGTGCCAGCACTCCTGGACGGACTAGCGGGAGTGGCTACGAGCAGTACTTC; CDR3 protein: CASTPGRTSGSGYEQYF
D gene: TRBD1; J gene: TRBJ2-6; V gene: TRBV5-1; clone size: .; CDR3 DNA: TGCGCCAGCAGGACAGGGTCTGGGGCCAACGTCCTGACTTTC; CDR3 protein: CASRTGSGANVLTF
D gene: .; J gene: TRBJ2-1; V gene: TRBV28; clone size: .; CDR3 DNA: TGTGCCAGCAGTACAATCCGGGACTCCCGCATCAATGAGCAGTTCTTC; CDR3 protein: CASSTIRDSRINEQFF
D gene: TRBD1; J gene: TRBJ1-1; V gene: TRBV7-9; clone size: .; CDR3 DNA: TGTGCCAGCAGCCCGGGACAGGGGCGTACTGAAGCTTTCTTT; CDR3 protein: CASSPGQGRTEAFF
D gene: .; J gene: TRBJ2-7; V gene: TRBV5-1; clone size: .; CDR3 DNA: TGCGCCAGCAGCCCCGGGACGTCCACCTACGAGCAGTACTTC; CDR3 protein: CASSPGTSTYEQYF
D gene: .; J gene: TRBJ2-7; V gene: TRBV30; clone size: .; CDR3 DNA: TGTGCCTGGGACAGGTCGTCTGGGCTGTACTTC; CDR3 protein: CAWDRSSGLYF
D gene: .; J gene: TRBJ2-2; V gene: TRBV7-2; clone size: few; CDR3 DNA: TGTGCCAGCAGCTCTGGGGGCGCGAACACCGGGGAGCTGTTTTTT; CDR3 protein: CASSSGGANTGELFF
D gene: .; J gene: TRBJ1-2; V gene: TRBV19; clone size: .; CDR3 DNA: TGTGCCAGTAGTATTAACGGGGATAACTATGGCTACACCTTC; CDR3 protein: CASSINGDNYGYTF
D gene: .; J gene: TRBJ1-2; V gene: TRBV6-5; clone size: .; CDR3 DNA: TGTGCCACCTATGGCTACACCTTC; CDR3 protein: CATYGYTF
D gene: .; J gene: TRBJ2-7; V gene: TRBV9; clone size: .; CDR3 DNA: TGTGCCAGCAGCGTAGGGGGGCTCGAGCAGTACTTC; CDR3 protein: CASSVGGLEQYF
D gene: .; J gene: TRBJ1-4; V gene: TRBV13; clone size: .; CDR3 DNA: TGTGCCAGCAGCCTCAGGGGAGGAGCTAATGAAAAACTGTTTTTT; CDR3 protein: CASSLRGGANEKLFF
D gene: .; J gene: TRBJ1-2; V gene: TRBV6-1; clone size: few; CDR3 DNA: TGTGCCAGCGCCCCCCTCTCTAACTATGGCTACACCTTC; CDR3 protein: CASAPLSNYGYTF
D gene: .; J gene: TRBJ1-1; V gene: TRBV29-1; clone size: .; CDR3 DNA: TGCAGCGTTGATTCGGCGAACACTGAAGCTTTCTTT; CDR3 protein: CSVDSANTEAFF
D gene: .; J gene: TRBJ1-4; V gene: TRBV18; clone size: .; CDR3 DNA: TGTGCCAGCTCCCCAGTGGGAGCAACTAATGAAAAACTGTTTTTT; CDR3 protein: CASSPVGATNEKLFF
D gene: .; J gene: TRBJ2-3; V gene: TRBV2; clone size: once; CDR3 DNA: TGTGCCAGCAGTGGTCAGGGGCAGACAGATACGCAGTATTTT; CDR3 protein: CASSGQGQTDTQYF
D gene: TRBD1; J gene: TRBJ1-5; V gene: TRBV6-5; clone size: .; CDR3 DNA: TGTGCCAGCAGTTACTCGAAGGGGACAGAACATCAGCCCCAGCATTTT; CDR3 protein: CASSYSKGTEHQPQHF
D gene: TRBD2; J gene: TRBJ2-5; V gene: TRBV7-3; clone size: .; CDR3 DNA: TGTGCCAGCAGCCTAAGCGGGGGAACCGGGGAGACCCAGTACTTC; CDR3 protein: CASSLSGGTGETQYF
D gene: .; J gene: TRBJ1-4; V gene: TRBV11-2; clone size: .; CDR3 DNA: TGTGCCAGCAGCTTAGCATATCGAGTTGAAAAACTGTTTTTT; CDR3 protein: CASSLAYRVEKLFF
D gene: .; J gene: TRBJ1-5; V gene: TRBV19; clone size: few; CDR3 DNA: TGTGCCAGCCACCACCGGGAGGATCAGCCCCAGCATTTT; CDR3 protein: CASHHREDQPQHF
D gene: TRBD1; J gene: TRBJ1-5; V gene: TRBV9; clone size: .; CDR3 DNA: TGTGCCAGCAGCGAGGGGGACAGCCAGCCCCAGCATTTT; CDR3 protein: CASSEGDSQPQHF
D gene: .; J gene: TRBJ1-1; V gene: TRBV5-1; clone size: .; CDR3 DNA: TGCGCCAGCAGCTTGACTCCCGGCGCAGGGACGAGGGATGAAGCTTTCTTT; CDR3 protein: CASSLTPGAGTRDEAFF
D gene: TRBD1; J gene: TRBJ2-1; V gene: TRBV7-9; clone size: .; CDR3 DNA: TGTGCCAGCAGCTTTGTCCCGGGACAGGGTGTTGAGCAGTTCTTC; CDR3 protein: CASSFVPGQGVEQFF
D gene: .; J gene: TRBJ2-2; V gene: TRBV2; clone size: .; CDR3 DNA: TGTGCCAGCAGTAAACAGGGAGGCGGGGAGCTGTTTTTT; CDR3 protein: CASSKQGGGELFF
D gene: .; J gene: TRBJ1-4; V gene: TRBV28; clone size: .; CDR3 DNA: TGTGCCAGCAGTTTATTGGCCAGGGAAGCCATGTTTGGAGAAAAACTGTTTTTT; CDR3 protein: CASSLLAREAMFGEKLFF
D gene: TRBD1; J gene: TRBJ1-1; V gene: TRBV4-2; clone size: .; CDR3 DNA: TGTGCCAGCGGAACCGGGACAGGCGATATGAACACTGAAGCTTTCTTT; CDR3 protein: CASGTGTGDMNTEAFF
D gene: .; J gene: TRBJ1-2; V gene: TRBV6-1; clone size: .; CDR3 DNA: TGTGCCAGCAGTGAACGTCCCAGGGAATATGGCTACACCTTC; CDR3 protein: CASSERPREYGYTF
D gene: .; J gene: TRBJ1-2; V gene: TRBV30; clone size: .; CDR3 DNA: TGTGCCCGTCCAGAGTCCCCCCCCTTC; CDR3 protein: CARPESPPF
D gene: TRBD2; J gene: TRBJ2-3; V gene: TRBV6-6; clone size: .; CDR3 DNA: TGTGCCAGCAGTTATGGGACTAGCGGCAGCCTAAATACGCAGTATTTT; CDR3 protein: CASSYGTSGSLNTQYF
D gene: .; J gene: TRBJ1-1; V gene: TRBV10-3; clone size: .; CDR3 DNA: TGTGCCATCAGTGTCGAGGTGAACACTGAAGCTTTCTTT; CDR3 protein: CAISVEVNTEAFF
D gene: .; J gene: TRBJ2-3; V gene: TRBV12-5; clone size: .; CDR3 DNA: TGTGCTAGTGGTCGGAGGGACGATACGCAGTATTTT; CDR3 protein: CASGRRDDTQYF
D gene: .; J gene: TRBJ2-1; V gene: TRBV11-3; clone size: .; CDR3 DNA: TGTGCCAGCAGCCCGGACGGCAGCTCCTACAATGAGCAGTTCTTC; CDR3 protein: CASSPDGSSYNEQFF
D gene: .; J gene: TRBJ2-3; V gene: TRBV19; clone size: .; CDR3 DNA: TGTGCCAGTAGTATACCCCCCATGCAAGATACGCAGTATTTT; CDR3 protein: CASSIPPMQDTQYF
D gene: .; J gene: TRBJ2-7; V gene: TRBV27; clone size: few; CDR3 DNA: TGTGCCAGCAGTTTAGGCTACGAGCAGTACTTC; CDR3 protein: CASSLGYEQYF
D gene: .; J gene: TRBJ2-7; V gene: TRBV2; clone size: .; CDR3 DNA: TGTGCCAGCAGTGATAGTTCCCCGAGGGTGCAGTACTTC; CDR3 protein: CASSDSSPRVQYF
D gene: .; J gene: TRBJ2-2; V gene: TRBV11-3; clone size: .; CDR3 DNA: TGTGCCAGCAGCCAACCCCGCACCGGGGAGCTGTTTTTT; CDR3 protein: CASSQPRTGELFF
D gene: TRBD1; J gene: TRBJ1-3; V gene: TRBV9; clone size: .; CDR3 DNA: TGTGCCAGTTCAGATGGGACAGGGAAAAACACCATATATTTT; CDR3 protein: CASSDGTGKNTIYF
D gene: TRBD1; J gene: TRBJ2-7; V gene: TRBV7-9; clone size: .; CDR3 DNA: TGTGCCAGCAGCTTACGGACAGGGGGGTTTTACGAGCAGTACTTC; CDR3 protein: CASSLRTGGFYEQYF
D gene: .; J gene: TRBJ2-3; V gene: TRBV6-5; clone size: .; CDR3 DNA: TGTGCCAGCAGTTCCGGGGGCCCAGTCACAGATACGCAGTATTTT; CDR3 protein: CASSSGGPVTDTQYF
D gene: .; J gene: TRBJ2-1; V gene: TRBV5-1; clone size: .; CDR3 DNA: TGCGCCAGCAGCTTGTTCGCGGGCGGTGAGCAGTTCTTC; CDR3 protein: CASSLFAGGEQFF
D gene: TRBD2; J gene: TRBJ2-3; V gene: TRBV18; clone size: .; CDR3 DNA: TGTGCCAGCTCACCACCGAGTAGCGGGAGGTCAGATACGCAGTATTTT; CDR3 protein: CASSPPSSGRSDTQYF
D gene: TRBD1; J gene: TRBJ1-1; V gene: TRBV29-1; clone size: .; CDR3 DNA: TGCAGCGTTCCCGACAGGGGGCCGGTGCTGGATTTT; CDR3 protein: CSVPDRGPVLDF
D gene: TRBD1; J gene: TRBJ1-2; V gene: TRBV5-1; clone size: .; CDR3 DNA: TGCGCCAGCAGCTCCGGGACAGGGATAGTTAACTATGGCTACACCTTC; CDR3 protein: CASSSGTGIVNYGYTF
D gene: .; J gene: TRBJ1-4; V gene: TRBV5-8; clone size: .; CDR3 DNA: TGTGCCAGCAGCTTGGAACACTCTAATGAAAAACTGTTTTTT; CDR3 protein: CASSLEHSNEKLFF
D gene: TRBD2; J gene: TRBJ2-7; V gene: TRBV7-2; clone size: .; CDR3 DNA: TGTGCCAGCAGCCTCAATCCATTAGCGGGTCGCTCCTACGAGCAGTACTTC; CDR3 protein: CASSLNPLAGRSYEQYF
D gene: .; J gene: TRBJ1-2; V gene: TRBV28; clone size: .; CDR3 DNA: TGTGCCAGCAACAACAACCAGGGAAACTATGGCTACACCTTC; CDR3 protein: CASNNNQGNYGYTF
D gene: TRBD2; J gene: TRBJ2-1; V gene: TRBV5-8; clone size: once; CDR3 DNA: TGTGCCAGCAGCTTGGCCCCTAGCGGGGCCCACAATGAGCAGTTCTTC; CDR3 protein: CASSLAPSGAHNEQFF
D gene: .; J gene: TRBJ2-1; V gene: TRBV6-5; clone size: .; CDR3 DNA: TGTGCCAGCGGCAAAGGGGACAATGAGCAGTTCTTC; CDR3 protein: CASGKGDNEQFF